Listed here are 24 T cell receptor beta chains from one sample, sequenced in a study of cytomegalovirus exposure and HLA in healthy donors. Primers: 60 Vbeta forward and 13 Jbeta reverse. Method: immunoSEQ multiplex PCR; TCRdb's copy keeps in-frame clones and lacks some. The repertoire holds around 200,000 clones, with 75% to 85% as singletons. The specimen sequenced was PBMCs. The receptors here all came from a girl aged 5 to 17 in good health and CMV-seronegative.

V is TRBV5-4 and J is TRBJ1-3, with D unclear. This CDR3 has 15 residues. V shed 0 bases and J shed 0 bases, with 7 bases lying between them. CDR1 SGHNT and CDR2 YYREEE come from the germline V gene (reference sequence). The CDR3 coding sequence is TGTGCCAGCAGCTTGGGTCCGAGCTCTGGAAACACCATATATTTT. It translates to CASSLGPSSGNTIYF.

This clone was recorded a few times. The chain joins TRBV28 to TRBJ1-1; no clear D gene. The germline gives CDR1 MDHEN, CDR2 SYDVKM. This CDR3 comprises 11 residues. The V gene lost 8 bases and the J gene lost 7 bases, with 11 bases spanning the gap. The CDR3 spells CASSVLFEAFF. The CDR3 nucleotides are TGTGCCAGCTCCGTGTTATTTGAAGCTTTCTTT.

The chain joins TRBV15 to TRBJ2-3; 8 bases align to TRBD2. J gave up 2 bases and V 3 bases, and 4 bases lay outside the gene matches. Germline V CDR1 and CDR2: LNHNV, YYDKDF (reference sequence). The CDR3 extends over 15 amino acids. The CDR3 loop reads CATSSSGTITDTQYF. CDR3 in DNA: TGTGCCACCAGCAGTAGCGGGACAATCACAGATACGCAGTATTTT.

This clone was observed a handful of times. The chain is built from TRBV6-1 and TRBJ1-5; 8 bases map to TRBD1. Trimming took 3 bases from V and 6 from J; bases not matched to a gene: 4. Germline values: CDR1 MNHNS, CDR2 SASEGT. The CDR3 is 14 amino acids. CDR3 in amino acids: CASSETGEGQPQHF. In nucleotides, the CDR3 is TGTGCCAGCAGTGAGACAGGGGAAGGTCAGCCCCAGCATTTT.

The chain has TRBV15 and TRBJ2-7; D possibly corresponds to TRBD1 (5 bases). V lost 0 bases and J 7 bases, leaving 22 bases between the germline ends. CDR1 is LNHNV, CDR2 YYDKDF, per germline (reference sequence). This CDR3 has 17 residues. DNA of the CDR3: TGTGCCACCAGCAGAGATTGGGGCACTGGGGCCTCTCGGGAGCAGTACTTC. Translating gives CATSRDWGTGASREQYF.

The rearrangement links TRBV19 to TRBJ1-2; 7 positions agree with TRBD1. After removal of 5 bases from V and 0 bases from J, the junction contained 6 bases not matched to a gene. The V gene's germline CDR1 is LNHDA and CDR2 SQIVND (reference sequence). The CDR3 covers 15 residues. The CDR3 sequence is CASSPGGLSNYGYTF. The CDR3 nucleotides read TGTGCCAGTAGTCCAGGGGGATTGTCTAACTATGGCTACACCTTC. Full variable domain (missing parts from reference TRBV19 and TRBJ1-2): DGGITQSPKYLFRKEGQNVTLSCEQNLNHDAMYWYRQDPGQGLRLIYYSQIVNDFQKGDIAEGYSVSREKKESFPLTVTSAQKNPTAFYLCASSPGGLSNYGYTFGSGTRLTVV.

CDR3 coding DNA: TGTGCCAGCAGTAACAGGGTAGTAGGTGGTACAGATACGCAGTATTTT. It translates to CASSNRVVGGTDTQYF. This sequence joins TRBV27 and TRBJ2-3, with D possibly matching TRBD1 (6 bases). V lost 5 bases, J lost 3 bases, and 18 bases lay in between. The germline gives CDR1 MNHEY, CDR2 SMNVEV (reference sequence). CDR3 size: 16 residues.

The V gene is TRBV30, the J gene TRBJ1-1, with 10 bases matching TRBD1. The J segment lost 5 bases and the V segment lost 5 bases, leaving 2 bases of the junction unmatched. Germline V CDR1 and CDR2: GTSNPN, SVGIG (reference sequence). The CDR3 consists of 12 residues. The CDR3 sequence: CAWGQGVTEAFF. The DNA of the CDR3 is TGTGCCTGGGGACAGGGGGTAACTGAAGCTTTCTTT.

This chain uses TRBV6-5 with TRBJ1-5; D may be TRBD1 (6 bases). The germline gives CDR1 MNHEY, CDR2 SVGAGI. V was clipped by 4 bases and J by 4 bases, with 17 bases between them. This CDR3 spans 16 amino acids. This CDR3 reads CASSFSFPGENQPQHF. In DNA form, the CDR3 reads TGTGCCAGCAGTTTCTCATTCCCAGGGGAGAATCAGCCCCAGCATTTT.

The rearrangement joins TRBV6-5 to TRBJ1-2, with 7 bases identical to TRBD1. V lost 2 bases to trimming and J lost 6 bases; unmatched junction nucleotides: 3. This CDR3 has 13 amino acids. Germline lookup yields CDR1 MNHEY and CDR2 SVGAGI. The CDR3, as DNA: TGTGCCAGCAGTTACAGGGGGCGCGATGGCTACACCTTC. Translation: CASSYRGRDGYTF.

The chain carries TRBV7-2 and TRBJ2-7; a weak D match, TRBD1 (6 bases). Germline CDR1 SGHTA, CDR2 FQGNSA. CDR3 length: 12 amino acids. Trimming shortened V by 3 bases and J by 4 bases, and 7 bases separated the two germline ends. CDR3 coding DNA: TGTGCCAGCAGCTTCGGACAGTACGAGCAGTACTTC. It specifies CASSFGQYEQYF.

The gene calls are TRBV7-9 and TRBJ1-5; no clear D. Trimming took 1 base from V and 3 from J, leaving 10 bases between them. The CDR3 has 15 amino acids. The V gene's germline CDR1 is SEHNR and CDR2 FQNEAQ (reference sequence). The CDR3 reads CASSLGYNVNQPQHF. The CDR3 DNA follows: TGTGCCAGCAGCTTAGGCTATAACGTCAATCAGCCCCAGCATTTT.

Comment on this clone: Other DNA variants within this sample encode the same CDR3. The chain carries TRBV25-1 and TRBJ2-7, with D perhaps matching TRBD2 (6 bases). The CDR3 has 12 residues. In germline, CDR1 is MGHDK, CDR2 SYGVNS. V lost 6 bases and J 3 bases, leaving 9 bases between the germline ends. CDR3 protein: CASRREVYEQYF. The CDR3, as DNA: TGTGCCAGCAGAAGGGAGGTCTACGAGCAGTACTTC.

This clone showed up just a few times. The chain joins TRBV6-5 to TRBJ1-6; D is unclear. The CDR3 consists of 15 residues. CDR1 and CDR2 (germline): MNHEY, SVGAGI. V lost 0 bases and J 8 bases, leaving 11 bases between the germline ends. DNA for the CDR3: TGTGCCAGCAGTTACTCGAGGGTCGTTGATTCACCCCTCCACTTT. Protein sequence: CASSYSRVVDSPLHF.

This clone has a handful of counts. This rearrangement joins TRBV7-2 to TRBJ1-6, with 7 bases fitting TRBD1. The germline V gene encodes CDR1 SGHTA and CDR2 FQGNSA. V was clipped by 1 base and J by 10 bases; unmatched bases: 7. The CDR3 totals 15 residues. CDR3 sequence reads: CASSLVPTGLSPLHF. The CDR3 DNA reads as TGTGCCAGCAGCTTAGTCCCGACAGGGCTCTCACCCCTCCACTTT.

Written as DNA, the CDR3 is TGTGCCAGCAGTTACTCGGCGAACACTGAAGCTTTCTTT. Translation gives CASSYSANTEAFF. This chain uses TRBV6-5 with TRBJ1-1, with D uncertain. CDR1 is MNHEY and CDR2 is SVGAGI in the germline V gene. The CDR3 has 13 residues. Trimming left V 0 bases short and J 1 base short, with 3 bases between.

The chain joins TRBV7-2 to TRBJ2-3; 14 bases align to TRBD2. J lost 4 bases, V lost 0 bases, and 6 bases had no gene match. The CDR3 covers 18 residues. Germline lookup yields CDR1 SGHTA and CDR2 FQGNSA. The CDR3 bases are TGTGCCAGCAGCTTAGCCCAGGGGACTAGCGGGAGAGCAGATACGCAGTATTTT. Translating gives CASSLAQGTSGRADTQYF.

The gene calls are TRBV7-2 and TRBJ2-7; maybe TRBD2 (7 bases). The ends were cut back, 1 base at V and 1 base at J, with 14 bases in the middle. Germline CDR1 and CDR2: SGHTA and FQGNSA. The CDR3 loop spans 16 amino acids. This CDR3 reads CASSLVSRGASYEQYF. CDR3 bases: TGTGCCAGCAGCTTAGTATCTCGGGGGGCTTCCTACGAGCAGTACTTC. Variable domain in full (rest from reference TRBV7-2 and TRBJ2-7): GAGVSQSPSNKVTEKGKDVELRCDPISGHTALYWYRQSLGQGLEFLIYFQGNSAPDKSGLPSDRFSAERTGGSVSTLTIQRTQQEDSAVYLCASSLVSRGASYEQYFGPGTRLTVT.

Written as DNA, the CDR3 is TGTGCCAGCAGTTACGGGACAGGAGTCTATGGCTACACCTTC. Translating it yields CASSYGTGVYGYTF. The chain employs TRBV28 and TRBJ1-2, with TRBD1 identical over 8 bases. After removal of 4 bases from V and 4 bases from J, the junction contained 5 bases not matched to a gene. The CDR3 is made up of 14 amino acids. The germline gives CDR1 MDHEN, CDR2 SYDVKM.

In this sample, this clone turned up once. The V call is TRBV14, the J call TRBJ1-2; D is unclear. V was clipped by 6 bases and J by 6 bases, with 17 bases between them. From germline, CDR1 is SGHDN and CDR2 FVKESK. CDR3 size: 14 residues. The DNA of the CDR3 is TGTGCCAGCAGTTCCGCTTGGGGAGCAGATGGCTACACCTTC. Translation: CASSSAWGADGYTF.

V gene TRBV7-2 combines with J gene TRBJ2-2; possible D gene TRBD2, 6 bases. Between the trimmed V and J ends, which lost 1 base and 7 bases, there was a span of 13 bases. The germline V gene has CDR1 SGHTA and CDR2 FQGNSA. The CDR3 covers 15 residues. As DNA, the CDR3 is TGTGCCAGCAGCTTAGTCTTTAGCGGAAACGGGGAGCTGTTTTTT. Its protein is CASSLVFSGNGELFF.

The rearrangement uses TRBV5-1 and TRBJ2-3, with 8 bases lining up with TRBD2. CDR3 length: 19 residues. Germline CDR1 and CDR2: SGHRS and YFSETQ. The trim removed 1 base at V and 0 bases at J, leaving 13 bases unmatched. CDR3 nucleotides: TGCGCCAGCAGCTTGAACGGGCTGCGGGGGGCCGGGAGCACAGATACGCAGTATTTT. It translates to CASSLNGLRGAGSTDTQYF.

This clone has just one count. CDR3 residues: CAWMYGESYEQYF. CDR3 nucleotides: TGTGCCTGGATGTACGGGGAGTCCTACGAGCAGTACTTC. The chain is built from TRBV30 and TRBJ2-7; TRBD2 might be the D (5 bases). This CDR3 contains 13 residues. From germline, CDR1 is GTSNPN and CDR2 SVGIG (reference sequence). V lost 4 bases to trimming and J lost 1 base, with 11 bases between them.

This clone was counted a few times. The chain combines TRBV5-6 with TRBJ1-2; D is perhaps TRBD1 (5 bases). Germline loops: CDR1 SGHDT, CDR2 YYEEEE. The CDR3 is 13 residues long. V lost 0 bases to trimming and J lost 8 bases, with 11 bases between them. CDR3 nucleotide sequence: TGTGCCAGCAGCTTGGGGCAGGGCTGGGGCTACACCTTC. Residues: CASSLGQGWGYTF. Combining the CDR3 with reference TRBV5-6 and TRBJ1-2 gives the whole variable domain DAGVTQSPTHLIKTRGQQVTLRCSPKSGHDTVSWYQQALGQGPQFIFQYYEEEERQRGNFPDRFSGHQFPNYSSELNVNALLLGDSALYLCASSLGQGWGYTFGSGTRLTVV.